The 29 T cell receptor beta chains below were found in one sample sequenced in a study of blood T cell repertoires in COVID-19. The protocol was immunoSEQ multiplex PCR, while the TCRdb copy is restricted to in-frame clones and leaves out a portion. The table records tens of thousands of clones, roughly 92% of them present only once. The sequencing input was peripheral blood. These receptor sequences come from a human donor in a cohort sampled during active COVID-19.

The rearrangement joins TRBV10-1 to TRBJ1-2; D possibly corresponds to TRBD1 (6 bases). Trimming stripped 10 bases from V and 6 bases from J, with 18 bases between. Germline CDR1 reads WNHNN; CDR2 reads SYGVQD (reference sequence). CDR3 length: 13 amino acids. The CDR3 DNA reads as TGCGCCACCTCCGAGGACAGCCTCGATGGCTACACCTTC. This sequence encodes CATSEDSLDGYTF.

The chain combines TRBV28 with TRBJ1-5; unclear D gene. Germline V gives CDR1 MDHEN, CDR2 SYDVKM. The V end lost 6 bases, the J end lost 5 bases, and 17 bases lay between the germline ends. The CDR3 consists of 15 residues. In nucleotides, the CDR3 is TGTGCCAGCAGCGGAGAACTGGAGGGAGATCAGCCCCAGCATTTT. This sequence encodes CASSGELEGDQPQHF.

This chain uses TRBV7-6 with TRBJ2-5; D is perhaps TRBD2 (7 bases). Germline lookup yields CDR1 SGHVS and CDR2 FNYEAQ. The CDR3 length is 18 residues. With 3 bases removed from V and 4 bases from J, the gap between germline ends came to 24 bases. CDR3 sequence: CASSFRWRAGAGAETQYF. CDR3 DNA sequence: TGTGCCAGCAGCTTTAGATGGCGCGCGGGGGCCGGGGCAGAGACCCAGTACTTC.

This clone was counted only a few times. The chain carries TRBV24-1 and TRBJ2-7, with a possible D match to TRBD1 (6 bases). The germline V gene has CDR1 KGHDR and CDR2 SFDVKD. CDR3 length: 15 residues. V lost 4 bases and J lost 2, with 14 bases in between. The CDR3 is CATSDPRTAAYEQYF. In DNA, the CDR3 is TGTGCCACCAGTGACCCTCGGACAGCTGCCTACGAGCAGTACTTC.

This rearrangement joins TRBV4-1 to TRBJ2-7, with D possibly matching TRBD2 (5 bases). Germline-derived CDR1 and CDR2 are MGHRA and YSYEKL. The CDR3 contains 15 residues. The V and J ends lost 4 bases and 2 bases respectively, with 15 bases between them. The CDR3 DNA follows: TGCGCCAGCAGCCCGTCCCTCGGGGTTGCCTACGAGCAGTACTTC. Its translation: CASSPSLGVAYEQYF.

The chain couples TRBV6-5 to TRBJ2-3, with a possible D match to TRBD1 (5 bases). V lost 8 bases, J lost 13 bases, and 13 bases lay in between. Germline lookup yields CDR1 MNHEY and CDR2 SVGAGI. The CDR3 is made up of 10 amino acids. In DNA, the CDR3 is TGTGCCAGCGGACACTTATGGAAGTATTTT. Residues: CASGHLWKYF.

In this sample, this clone turned up once. The chain uses TRBV4-1 and TRBJ1-1; 11 bases are a match to TRBD1. Unmatched junction bases numbered 5, after V lost 4 bases and J lost 7 bases. The CDR3 contains 14 residues. Germline V CDR1 and CDR2: MGHRA, YSYEKL. The CDR3: CASSLGQGAIEAFF. The CDR3 coding sequence is TGCGCCAGCAGCCTAGGACAGGGGGCTATTGAAGCTTTCTTT.

The rearrangement links TRBV19 to TRBJ2-5; D is possibly TRBD2 (5 bases). This CDR3 is built from 16 residues. Trimming took off 5 bases at V and 1 base at J, with 17 bases between the two ends. CDR1 is LNHDA and CDR2 is SQIVND in the germline V gene (reference sequence). The CDR3 here is CASSPREGRVQETQYF. The CDR3 bases are TGTGCCAGTAGTCCTCGGGAAGGGCGCGTCCAAGAGACCCAGTACTTC. Using reference TRBV19 and TRBJ2-5 for the parts outside the CDR3, the full variable domain is DGGITQSPKYLFRKEGQNVTLSCEQNLNHDAMYWYRQDPGQGLRLIYYSQIVNDFQKGDIAEGYSVSREKKESFPLTVTSAQKNPTAFYLCASSPREGRVQETQYFGPGTRLLVL.

This chain uses TRBV9 with TRBJ1-1; D is ambiguous. CDR1 is SGDLS and CDR2 is YYNGEE in the germline V gene. With 0 bases removed from V and 0 bases from J, the gap between germline ends came to 6 bases. CDR3 size: 14 residues. The CDR3 DNA sequence: TGTGCCAGCAGCGTAGACGGGGTGAACACTGAAGCTTTCTTT. Its translation is CASSVDGVNTEAFF. Drawing the rest from reference TRBV9 and TRBJ1-1, the complete variable domain is DSGVTQTPKHLITATGQRVTLRCSPRSGDLSVYWYQQSLDQGLQFLIQYYNGEERAKGNILERFSAQQFPDLHSELNLSSLELGDSALYFCASSVDGVNTEAFFGQGTRLTVV.

V and J are TRBV9 and TRBJ2-7; weak D call: TRBD2 (6 bases). Germline V gives CDR1 SGDLS, CDR2 YYNGEE. The CDR3 is 16 amino acids. V shed 0 bases and J shed 2 bases, with 15 bases lying between them. Here the CDR3 reads CASSVDSGGEAYEQYF. As DNA, the CDR3 is TGTGCCAGCAGCGTAGATTCCGGGGGAGAAGCCTACGAGCAGTACTTC.

This chain links TRBV28 with TRBJ1-1; 7 bases line up with TRBD1. Trimming at V came to 6 bases and at J to 8 bases, leaving 12 bases not matched to a gene. The CDR3 runs to 14 residues. From germline, CDR1 is MDHEN and CDR2 SYDVKM. For the CDR3, the DNA is TGTGCCAGCAGCCTCTTCGGACAGGCCTTAGAAGCTTTCTTT. Its translation is CASSLFGQALEAFF.

The chain is built from TRBV19 and TRBJ2-7, with D hard to call. The CDR3 is 14 amino acids. V lost 5 bases and J lost 3, with 14 bases in between. The germline V gene encodes CDR1 LNHDA and CDR2 SQIVND (reference sequence). CDR3: CASSPRPEVYEQYF. The CDR3 coding sequence is TGTGCCAGTAGTCCGAGGCCGGAAGTCTACGAGCAGTACTTC.

CDR3: CASSLGQGGDYGYTF. The DNA of the CDR3 is TGCGCCAGCAGCTTGGGACAGGGAGGAGACTATGGCTACACCTTC. This chain connects TRBV5-1 to TRBJ1-2, with TRBD1 matching 7 bases. Germline CDR1 is SGHRS and CDR2 is YFSETQ. Trimming at V came to 0 bases and at J to 3 bases, leaving 5 bases not matched to a gene. The CDR3 is made up of 15 amino acids.

The chain uses TRBV28 and TRBJ1-2; no reliable D call. This CDR3 is built from 12 residues. Germline V gene data show CDR1 as MDHEN and CDR2 as SYDVKM. The V and J ends lost 3 bases and 2 bases respectively, with 4 bases between them. CDR3 sequence (DNA): TGTGCCAGCAGTTTTCGGAACTATGGCTACACCTTC. It yields the protein CASSFRNYGYTF.

The chain has TRBV28 and TRBJ2-1; TRBD2 aligns across 7 bases. The germline CDR1 and CDR2 sequences are MDHEN and SYDVKM. The CDR3 has 16 residues. With V trimmed by 1 base and J by 5 bases, 8 bases remained unmatched. CDR3 protein: CASSLFGLADDNEQFF. CDR3 nucleotide sequence: TGTGCCAGCAGTTTATTCGGTCTAGCGGATGACAATGAGCAGTTCTTC.

The chain links TRBV6-1 to TRBJ2-7; 8 nucleotides match TRBD1. Germline CDR1 reads MNHNS; CDR2 reads SASEGT. Trimming at V came to 1 base and at J to 1 base, leaving 12 bases not matched to a gene. This CDR3 region has 18 residues. CDR3 sequence: CASSEVSPRDRSSYEQYF. CDR3 sequence (DNA): TGTGCCAGCAGTGAAGTATCCCCCCGGGACAGGTCGTCCTACGAGCAGTACTTC.

The CDR3 DNA sequence: TGTGCCAGCAAAGGGTTCCGGGATACCGGGGAGCTGTTTTTT. Protein product: CASKGFRDTGELFF. The J gene is TRBJ2-2, the V gene TRBV7-8; D is possibly TRBD2 (5 bases). The CDR3 consists of 14 residues. The V and J ends lost 7 bases and 5 bases respectively, with 14 bases between them. Germline V gene sequence: CDR1 SGHVS, CDR2 FQNEAQ.

This clone has more than one count but fewer than ten. This CDR3 is CASVRGPVSLNSPLHF. The DNA for the CDR3 is TGTGCCAGCGTCAGGGGGCCGGTGAGTTTGAATTCACCCCTCCACTTT. The chain carries TRBV2 and TRBJ1-6, with 8 nucleotides matching TRBD1. The CDR3 runs 16 residues. Germline V gene lookup returns CDR1 SNHLY and CDR2 FYNNEI. The J segment lost 7 bases and the V segment lost 8 bases, leaving 13 bases of the junction unmatched.

The gene calls are TRBV25-1 and TRBJ2-1; TRBD2 is a possible D gene (6 bases). The V and J ends lost 3 bases and 7 bases respectively, with 13 bases between them. CDR1 MGHDK and CDR2 SYGVNS come from the germline V gene. The CDR3 spans 14 residues. The CDR3 nucleotides read TGTGCCAGCAGTGACTCGGGAGCATGGAATGAGCAGTTCTTC. Translating it yields CASSDSGAWNEQFF.

The CDR3 reads CASSLDSNTEAFF. The CDR3 bases are TGCGCCAGCAGCTTGGACAGTAACACTGAAGCTTTCTTT. V is TRBV5-1 and J is TRBJ1-1; D is ambiguous. Germline V gene data show CDR1 as SGHRS and CDR2 as YFSETQ. V lost 0 bases and J lost 2, with 5 bases in between. CDR3 length equals 13 residues.

The V call is TRBV7-3, the J call TRBJ2-1; TRBD2 might be the D (7 bases). The germline V gene encodes CDR1 SGHTA and CDR2 FQGTGA. V shed 1 base and J shed 6 bases, with 19 bases lying between them. CDR3 size: 17 residues. This chain's CDR3 is CASSLMGAGAPLNEQFF. CDR3 nucleotide sequence: TGTGCCAGCAGCTTAATGGGGGCGGGAGCTCCCCTCAATGAGCAGTTCTTC.

This rearrangement joins TRBV9 to TRBJ1-1, with 7 bases fitting TRBD1. Germline V gene data show CDR1 as SGDLS and CDR2 as YYNGEE. The CDR3 consists of 17 residues. V dropped 4 bases and J dropped 5; count of bases not matched to a gene: 17. As DNA, the CDR3 is TGTGCCAGCAGCCCTGGACAGGTCGGGGGGGCACGGACTGAAGCTTTCTTT. It codes for CASSPGQVGGARTEAFF.

The rearrangement uses TRBV3-1 (or the pseudogene TRBV3-2) and TRBJ1-4; a possible D gene is TRBD1 (5 bases). The germline V and J ends were trimmed by 4 bases and 8 bases, with 20 bases remaining between them. Germline V gene data show CDR1 as LGHDT and CDR2 as YNNKEL (reference sequence). The CDR3 loop spans 16 amino acids. CDR3: CASSPNRGGGEEKLFF. In nucleotides, the CDR3 is TGTGCCAGCAGCCCGAATCGTGGGGGAGGGGAGGAAAAACTGTTTTTT.

The chain couples TRBV6-1 to TRBJ2-1; TRBD2 aligns across 9 bases. Germline CDR1 MNHNS, CDR2 SASEGT. V dropped 2 bases and J dropped 6; count of bases not matched to a gene: 5. This CDR3 spans 15 amino acids. CDR3 sequence: CASSELRGGINEQFF. DNA of the CDR3: TGTGCCAGCAGTGAATTGCGGGGGGGCATCAATGAGCAGTTCTTC.

The chain employs TRBV7-3 and TRBJ2-6; D unresolved. The CDR3 runs 14 residues. The germline gives CDR1 SGHTA, CDR2 FQGTGA. V was clipped by 2 bases and J by 2 bases, with 4 bases between them. CDR3 loop: CASSLSAGANVLTF. CDR3 bases: TGTGCCAGCAGCTTATCCGCTGGGGCCAACGTCCTGACTTTC. Variable domain in full (rest from reference TRBV7-3 and TRBJ2-6): GAGVSQTPSNKVTEKGKYVELRCDPISGHTALYWYRQSLGQGPEFLIYFQGTGAADDSGLPNDRFFAVRPEGSVSTLKIQRTERGDSAVYLCASSLSAGANVLTFGAGSRLTVL.

The J gene is TRBJ1-2, the V gene TRBV7-6; TRBD1 matches 7 bases. The ends lost 5 bases at V and 8 bases at J; junction bases unmatched: 23. This CDR3 contains 18 residues. CDR1 and CDR2 (germline): SGHVS, FNYEAQ. CDR3: CASSHSPTRQGTSGGYTF. The CDR3 bases are TGTGCCAGCAGCCATAGCCCCACCCGACAGGGTACCTCGGGCGGCTACACCTTC.

The chain joins TRBV9 to TRBJ1-2, with 7 nucleotides matching TRBD1. V gave up 1 base and J gave up 8 bases; unmatched junction bases: 11. CDR1 and CDR2 from the germline V gene are SGDLS and YYNGEE. The length of the CDR3 is 15 residues. CDR3 coding DNA: TGTGCCAGCAGCGTATCCACAAAGGGGGCGGGAGGCTACACCTTC. Translation gives CASSVSTKGAGGYTF.

V and J are TRBV29-1 and TRBJ1-1, with D perhaps matching TRBD1 (6 bases). This CDR3 spans 15 amino acids. The germline V and J ends were trimmed by 3 bases and 1 base, with 15 bases remaining between them. Germline CDR1 reads SQVTM; CDR2 reads ANQGSEA. In DNA form, the CDR3 reads TGCAGCGTTGAGAGGGGGGGCAGGGAGAACACTGAAGCTTTCTTT. Its translation is CSVERGGRENTEAFF.

This chain uses TRBV5-1 with TRBJ1-1; 7 positions agree with TRBD1. After removal of 4 bases from V and 1 base from J, the junction contained 10 bases not matched to a gene. This CDR3 comprises 16 residues. Looked up from germline, CDR1 is SGHRS and CDR2 is YFSETQ. In DNA form, the CDR3 reads TGCGCCAGCAGCCAAAAATCGGACAGGCCGAACACTGAAGCTTTCTTT. Protein product: CASSQKSDRPNTEAFF. The full variable domain, completed using reference TRBV5-1 and TRBJ1-1, is KAGVTQTPRYLIKTRGQQVTLSCSPISGHRSVSWYQQTPGQGLQFLFEYFSETQRNKGNFPGRFSGRQFSNSRSEMNVSTLELGDSALYLCASSQKSDRPNTEAFFGQGTRLTVV.